These 2 T cell receptor beta chains were all obtained from the same sample, sequenced in a study of T cells in Graves' hyperthyroidism and ophthalmopathy. Researchers took RNA transcripts and amplified the TCR beta CDR3 regions from them. The HTBI set primed first-round TCR CDR3 RT-PCR. TCRdb reprocessed the multiplex PCR reads with MiXCR, giving one entry per CDR3 protein. The repertoire holds 300,000 or so distinct CDR3 sequences, 21% seen once, with over 45% in the top ten. Sample: blood. Receptors were obtained from a woman aged 45-60 years with Graves' hyperthyroidism.

A few counts support this clonotype. The chain links TRBV11-3 to TRBJ2-2; D is possibly TRBD1 or TRBD2 (9 bases each). V shed 3 bases and J shed 0 bases, with 23 bases lying between them. This CDR3 has 20 amino acids. Germline values: CDR1 SGHNT, CDR2 YENEEA. CDR3 protein: CASSLGQGRAGGPNTGELFF. As DNA, the CDR3 is TGTGCCAGCAGCTTGGGACAGGGCAGAGCGGGGGGACCGAACACCGGGGAGCTGTTTTTT.

This clonotype was seen repeatedly, ten times or more. The V and J genes are TRBV18 and TRBJ2-3, with TRBD2 matching over 8 bases. The J segment lost 6 bases and the V segment lost 6 bases, leaving 11 bases of the junction unmatched. CDR1 and CDR2 (germline): KGHSH, LQKENI. The CDR3 extends over 15 amino acids. The CDR3 DNA is TGTGCCAGCTCTAACCAGGGACTAGGCGCTGATACGCAGTATTTT. It translates to CASSNQGLGADTQYF.